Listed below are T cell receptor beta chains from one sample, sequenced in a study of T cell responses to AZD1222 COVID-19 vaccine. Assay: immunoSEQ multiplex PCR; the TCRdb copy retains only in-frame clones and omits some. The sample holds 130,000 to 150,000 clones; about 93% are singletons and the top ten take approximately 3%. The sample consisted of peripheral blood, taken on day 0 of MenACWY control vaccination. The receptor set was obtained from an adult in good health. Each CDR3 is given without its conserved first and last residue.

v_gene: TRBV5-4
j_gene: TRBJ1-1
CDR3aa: ASSFGGLGNTEAF

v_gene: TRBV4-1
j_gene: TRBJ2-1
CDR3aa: ASSQGLRGRAYNEQF

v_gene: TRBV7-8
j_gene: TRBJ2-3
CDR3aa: ASSWNKRTDTQY

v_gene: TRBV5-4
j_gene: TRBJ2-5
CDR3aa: ASTPGGGSRSETQY

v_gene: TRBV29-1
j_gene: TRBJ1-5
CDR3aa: SVSGTPDQPQH

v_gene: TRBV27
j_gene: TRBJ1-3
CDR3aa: ASRDSGIGNTIY

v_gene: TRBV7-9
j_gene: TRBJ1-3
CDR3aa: ASSLRTASGNTIY

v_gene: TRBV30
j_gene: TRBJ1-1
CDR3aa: AFSLSGGTEAF

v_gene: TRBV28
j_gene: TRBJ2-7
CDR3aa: ASSIPGTASSYEQY

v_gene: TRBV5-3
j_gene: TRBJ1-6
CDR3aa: ARSLDRKGKNSPLH

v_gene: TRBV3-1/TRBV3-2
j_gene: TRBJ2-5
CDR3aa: ASSQERAQY

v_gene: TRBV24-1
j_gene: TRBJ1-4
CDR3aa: ATSDSTRGEKLF

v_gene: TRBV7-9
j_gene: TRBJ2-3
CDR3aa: ASSRIGTLGTDTQY

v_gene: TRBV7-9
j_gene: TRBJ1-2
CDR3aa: ASSLGAGGSDGYT

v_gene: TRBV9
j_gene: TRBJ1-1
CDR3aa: ASSPGPENTEAF

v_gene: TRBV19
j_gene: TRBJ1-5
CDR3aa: ASKLGNSNQPQH

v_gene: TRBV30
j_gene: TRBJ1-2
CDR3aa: ASVLGRRDRGLNYGYT

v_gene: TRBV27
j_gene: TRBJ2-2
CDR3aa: ASSLGVTGELF

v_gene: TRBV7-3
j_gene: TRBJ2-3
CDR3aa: ASSEGLSTDTQY

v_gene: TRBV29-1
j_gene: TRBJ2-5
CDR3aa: SVGPSGTGETQY

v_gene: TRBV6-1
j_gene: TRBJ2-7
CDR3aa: ASSELAGSLYEQY

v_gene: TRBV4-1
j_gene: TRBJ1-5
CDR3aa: ASSHIQGLHQPQH

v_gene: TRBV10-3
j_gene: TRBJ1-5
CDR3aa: AISARDRTDNQPQH

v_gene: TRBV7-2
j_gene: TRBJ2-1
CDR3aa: ASSLESGGPYEQF

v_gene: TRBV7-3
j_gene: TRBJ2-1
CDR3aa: ASSLRIAGTSGHNEQF

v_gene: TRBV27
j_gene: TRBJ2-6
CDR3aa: ASSLTVSGANVLT

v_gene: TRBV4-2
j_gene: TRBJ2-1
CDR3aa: ASSQERDNNEQF

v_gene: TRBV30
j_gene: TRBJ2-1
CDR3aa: AWSSENNEQF

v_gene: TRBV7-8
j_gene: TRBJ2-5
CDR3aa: ASSSPDREGETQY

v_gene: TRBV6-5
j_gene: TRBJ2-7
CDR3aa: ASSYRDGSYEQY

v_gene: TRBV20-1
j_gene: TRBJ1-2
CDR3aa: SASSYGYT

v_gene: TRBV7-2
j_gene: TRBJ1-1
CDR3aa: ASSLAGGSTEAF

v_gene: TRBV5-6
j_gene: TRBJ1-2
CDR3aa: ASRPRGASYGYT

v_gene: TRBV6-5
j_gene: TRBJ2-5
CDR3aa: ASSYDRQETQY

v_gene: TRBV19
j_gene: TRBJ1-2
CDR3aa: ATKTDRPGHGGYT

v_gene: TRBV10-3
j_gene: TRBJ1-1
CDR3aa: AISVTQGATEAF

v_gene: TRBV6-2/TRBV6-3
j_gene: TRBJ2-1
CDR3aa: ASSLVSLAGGPKEQF

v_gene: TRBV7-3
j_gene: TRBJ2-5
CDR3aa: ASSLTTGRGETQY

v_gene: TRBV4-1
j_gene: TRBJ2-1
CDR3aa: ASSHEANEQF

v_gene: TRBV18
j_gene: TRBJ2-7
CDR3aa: ASSPQTGGLN

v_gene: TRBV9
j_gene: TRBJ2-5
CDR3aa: ASSGSGGAGETQY

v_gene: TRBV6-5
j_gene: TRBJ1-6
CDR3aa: ASSPGQVYNSPLH